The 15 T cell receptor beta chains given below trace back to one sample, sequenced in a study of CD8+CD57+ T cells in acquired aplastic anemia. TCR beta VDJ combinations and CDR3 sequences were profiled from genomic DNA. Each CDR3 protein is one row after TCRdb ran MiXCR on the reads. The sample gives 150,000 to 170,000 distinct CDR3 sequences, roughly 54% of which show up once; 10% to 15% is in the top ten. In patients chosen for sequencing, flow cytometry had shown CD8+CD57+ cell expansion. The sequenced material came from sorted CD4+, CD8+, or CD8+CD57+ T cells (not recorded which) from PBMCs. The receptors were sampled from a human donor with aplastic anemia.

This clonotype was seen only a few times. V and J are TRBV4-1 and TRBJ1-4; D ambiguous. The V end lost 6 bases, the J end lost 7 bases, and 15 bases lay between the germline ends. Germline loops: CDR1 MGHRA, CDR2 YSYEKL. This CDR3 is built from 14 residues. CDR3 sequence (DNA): TGCGCCAGCAGGGTCCGGCCAGCCGTTGAAAAACTGTTTTTT. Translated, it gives CASRVRPAVEKLFF.

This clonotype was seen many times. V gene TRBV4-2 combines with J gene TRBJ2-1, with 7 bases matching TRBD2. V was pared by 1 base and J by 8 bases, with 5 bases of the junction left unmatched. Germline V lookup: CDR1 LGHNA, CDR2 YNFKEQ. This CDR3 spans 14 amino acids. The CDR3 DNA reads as TGTGCCAGCAGCCAAGGGACTAGTCTCTATGAGCAGTTCTTC. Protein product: CASSQGTSLYEQFF.

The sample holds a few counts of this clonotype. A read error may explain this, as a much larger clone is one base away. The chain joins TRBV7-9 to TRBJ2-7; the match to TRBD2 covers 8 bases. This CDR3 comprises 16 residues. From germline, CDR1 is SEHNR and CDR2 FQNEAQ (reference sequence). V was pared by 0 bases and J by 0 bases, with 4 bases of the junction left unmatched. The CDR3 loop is CASSLAGGRNSYEQYF. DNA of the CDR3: TGTGCCAGCAGCTTAGCGGGCGGGAGGAACTCCTACGAGCAGTACTTC.

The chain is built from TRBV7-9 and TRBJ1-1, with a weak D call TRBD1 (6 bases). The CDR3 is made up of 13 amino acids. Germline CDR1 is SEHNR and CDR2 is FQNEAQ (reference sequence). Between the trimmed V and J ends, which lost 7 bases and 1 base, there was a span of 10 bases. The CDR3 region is CASILTGNTEAFF. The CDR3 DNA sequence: TGTGCCAGCATCCTGACAGGGAACACTGAAGCTTTCTTT.

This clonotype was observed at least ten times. CDR3 residues: CASSEAGGREAFF. DNA of the CDR3: TGTGCCAGCAGTGAAGCAGGGGGTAGGGAAGCTTTCTTT. The rearrangement uses TRBV2 and TRBJ1-1, with a tentative D call TRBD1 (6 bases). The CDR3 has 13 residues. V lost 0 bases to trimming and J lost 8 bases, with 10 bases between them. CDR1 is SNHLY, CDR2 FYNNEI, per germline.

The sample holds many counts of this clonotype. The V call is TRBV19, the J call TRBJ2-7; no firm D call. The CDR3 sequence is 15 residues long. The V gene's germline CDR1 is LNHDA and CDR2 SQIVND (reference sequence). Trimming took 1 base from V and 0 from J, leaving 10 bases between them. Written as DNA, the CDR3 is TGTGCCAGTAGTATAGGCGTCTCGAGCTCCTACGAGCAGTACTTC. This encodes CASSIGVSSSYEQYF.

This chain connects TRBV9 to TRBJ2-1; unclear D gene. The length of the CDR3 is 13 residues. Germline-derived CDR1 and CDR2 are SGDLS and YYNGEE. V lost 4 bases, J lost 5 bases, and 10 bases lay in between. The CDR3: CASSFGIHNEQFF. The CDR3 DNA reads TGTGCCAGCAGCTTTGGGATTCACAATGAGCAGTTCTTC.

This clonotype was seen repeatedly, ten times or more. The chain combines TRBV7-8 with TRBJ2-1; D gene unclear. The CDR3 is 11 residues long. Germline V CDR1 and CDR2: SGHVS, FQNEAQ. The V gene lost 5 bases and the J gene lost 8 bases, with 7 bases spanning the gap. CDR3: CASSPGYEQFF. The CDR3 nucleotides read TGTGCCAGCAGCCCCGGGTATGAGCAGTTCTTC.

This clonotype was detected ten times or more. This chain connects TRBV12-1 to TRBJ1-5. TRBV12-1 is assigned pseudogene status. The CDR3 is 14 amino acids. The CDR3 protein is CASSFVSGRQPQHF. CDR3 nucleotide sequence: TGTGCCAGCAGCTTTGTGTCAGGGAGGCAGCCCCAGCATTTT.

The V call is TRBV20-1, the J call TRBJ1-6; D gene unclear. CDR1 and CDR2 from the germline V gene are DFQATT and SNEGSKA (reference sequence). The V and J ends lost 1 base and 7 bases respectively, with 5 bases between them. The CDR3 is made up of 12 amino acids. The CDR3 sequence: CSARGGNSPLHF. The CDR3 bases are TGCAGTGCTAGAGGAGGCAATTCACCCCTCCACTTT.

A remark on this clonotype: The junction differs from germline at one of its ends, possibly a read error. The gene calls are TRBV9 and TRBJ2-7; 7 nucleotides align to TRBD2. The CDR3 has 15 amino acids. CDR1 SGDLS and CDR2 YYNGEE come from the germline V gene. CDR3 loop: CASSLSPSGAYEQYF. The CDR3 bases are TGCGCCAGCAGCTTAAGCCCTAGCGGTGCCTACGAGCAGTACTTC.

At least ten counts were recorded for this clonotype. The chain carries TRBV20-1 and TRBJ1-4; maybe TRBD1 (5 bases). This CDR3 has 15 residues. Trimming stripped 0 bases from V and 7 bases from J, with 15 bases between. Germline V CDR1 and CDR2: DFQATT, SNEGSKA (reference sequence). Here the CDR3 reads CSARDIRDGSEKLFF. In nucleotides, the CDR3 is TGCAGTGCTAGAGATATCCGGGACGGGAGTGAAAAACTGTTTTTT.

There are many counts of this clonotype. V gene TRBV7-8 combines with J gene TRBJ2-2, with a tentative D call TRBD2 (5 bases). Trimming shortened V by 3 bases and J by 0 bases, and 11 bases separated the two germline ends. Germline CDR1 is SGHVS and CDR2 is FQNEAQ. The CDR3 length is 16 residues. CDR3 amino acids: CASSLRVGPNTGELFF. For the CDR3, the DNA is TGTGCCAGCAGCTTGAGGGTGGGTCCGAACACCGGGGAGCTGTTTTTT.

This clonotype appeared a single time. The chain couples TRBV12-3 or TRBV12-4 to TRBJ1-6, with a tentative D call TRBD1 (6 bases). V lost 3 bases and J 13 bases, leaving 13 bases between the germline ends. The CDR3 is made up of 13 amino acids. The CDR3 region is CASSFRGPEPLHF. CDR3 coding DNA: TGTGCCAGCAGTTTCCGGGGGCCCGAGCCCCTCCACTTT.

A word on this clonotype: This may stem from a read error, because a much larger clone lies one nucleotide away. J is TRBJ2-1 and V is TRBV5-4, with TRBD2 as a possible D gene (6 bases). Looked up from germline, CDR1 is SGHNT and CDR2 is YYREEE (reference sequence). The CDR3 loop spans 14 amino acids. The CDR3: CASSLVQRRAERFF. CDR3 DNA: TGTGCCAGCAGCTTGGTCCAGCGGAGGGCCGAGCGGTTCTTC.